This T cell receptor (beta chain) was identified in a study of shared clonotypes between healthy human individuals. Looking at the study overall: Plates per donor: three CD4 naive, three CD4 memory, two CD8 naive, one CD8 memory.

The sorted-subset replicate PCRs were given around 200 ng DNA, which is roughly 30,000 T cell genomes. The data were produced by immunoSEQ multiplex PCR, yet TCRdb's version contains in-frame clones alone and is incomplete. The sample lists about 2.3 million clones; 85% to 95% were seen once. The study enrolled healthy HIV-negative adults without recent acute infections or vaccinations as donors. CD4+ cells underwent separation, giving CD45RA+ naive and CD45RA-negative memory subsets. The CDR3 loop spans 17 amino acids. Germline V CDR1 and CDR2: SGHRS, YFSETQ. V lost 4 bases, J lost 1 base, and 8 bases stayed unmatched.

V and J are TRBV5-1 and TRBJ2-6, with 7 bases aligning to TRBD2. This TCR derives from a man aged 18 to 29 in good health. Some clones in this sample may be carry-over from other donors' samples. Sequenced: naive CD4+ T cells from PBMCs. Regarding subset: CD45RA+ positively selected. CDR3 sequence reads: CASSLGLPRSGANVLTF. CDR3 nucleotide sequence: TGCGCCAGCAGCCTGGGACTACCGAGATCTGGGGCCAACGTCCTGACTTTC.